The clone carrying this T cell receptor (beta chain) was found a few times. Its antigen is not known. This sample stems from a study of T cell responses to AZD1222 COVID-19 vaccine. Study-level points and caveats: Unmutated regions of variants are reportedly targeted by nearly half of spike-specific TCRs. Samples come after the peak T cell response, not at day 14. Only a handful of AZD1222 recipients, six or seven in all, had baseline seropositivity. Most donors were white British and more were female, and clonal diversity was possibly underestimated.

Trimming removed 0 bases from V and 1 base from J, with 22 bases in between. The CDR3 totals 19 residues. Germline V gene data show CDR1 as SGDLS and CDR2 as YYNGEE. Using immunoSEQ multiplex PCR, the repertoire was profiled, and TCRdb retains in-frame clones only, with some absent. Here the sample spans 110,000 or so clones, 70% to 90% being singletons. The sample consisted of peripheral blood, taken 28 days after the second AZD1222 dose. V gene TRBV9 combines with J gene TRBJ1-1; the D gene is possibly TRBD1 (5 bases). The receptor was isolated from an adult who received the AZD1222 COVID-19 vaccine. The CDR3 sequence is CASSVDPQGIMLGNTEAFF. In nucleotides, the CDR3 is TGTGCCAGCAGCGTAGATCCCCAGGGTATAATGTTGGGGAACACTGAAGCTTTCTTT.